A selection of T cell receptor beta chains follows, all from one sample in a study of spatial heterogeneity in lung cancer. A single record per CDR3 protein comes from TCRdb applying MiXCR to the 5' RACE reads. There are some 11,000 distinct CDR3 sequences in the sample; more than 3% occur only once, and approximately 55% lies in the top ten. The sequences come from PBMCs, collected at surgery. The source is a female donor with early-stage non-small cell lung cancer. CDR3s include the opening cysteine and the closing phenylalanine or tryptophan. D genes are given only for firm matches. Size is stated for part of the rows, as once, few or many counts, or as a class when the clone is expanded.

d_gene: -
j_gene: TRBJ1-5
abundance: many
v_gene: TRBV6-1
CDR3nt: TGTGCCAGCAGTGAAGCGACAGCTTATAGCAATCAGCCCCAGCATTTT
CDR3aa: CASSEATAYSNQPQHF

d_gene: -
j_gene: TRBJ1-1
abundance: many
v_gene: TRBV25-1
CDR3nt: TGTGCCAGCAGTGATGGAAGGCGGCAGGAAGCTTTCTTT
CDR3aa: CASSDGRRQEAFF

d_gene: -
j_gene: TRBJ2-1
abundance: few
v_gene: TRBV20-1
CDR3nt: TGCAGTGCTGGGAGAGGATCCTACAATGAGCAGTTCTTC
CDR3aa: CSAGRGSYNEQFF

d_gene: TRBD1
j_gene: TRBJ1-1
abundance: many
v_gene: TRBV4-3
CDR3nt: TGCGCCAGCAGCCAAGAAGGACAGGGAATGGCTGAAGCTTTCTTT
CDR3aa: CASSQEGQGMAEAFF

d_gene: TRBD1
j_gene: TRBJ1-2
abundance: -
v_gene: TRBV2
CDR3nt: TGTGCCAGCCTGGGGCAGGGGGCTAATTATGGCTACACCTTC
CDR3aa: CASLGQGANYGYTF

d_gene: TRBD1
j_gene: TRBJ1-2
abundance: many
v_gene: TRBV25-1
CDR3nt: TGTGCCAGCCGGCCGGGACAGACCTATGGCTACACCTTC
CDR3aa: CASRPGQTYGYTF

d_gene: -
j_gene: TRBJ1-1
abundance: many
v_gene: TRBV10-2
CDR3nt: TGCGCCAGCAGTGAGGGCCAAGCTTTCTTT
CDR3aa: CASSEGQAFF

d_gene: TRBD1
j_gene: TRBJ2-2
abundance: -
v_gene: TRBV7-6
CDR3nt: TGTGCCAGCAGCACCCGACAGGGGGCGAACACCGGGGAGCTGTTTTTT
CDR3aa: CASSTRQGANTGELFF

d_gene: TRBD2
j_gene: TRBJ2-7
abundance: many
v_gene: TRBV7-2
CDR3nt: TGTGCCAGCAGCGTAGACCCTAGCGGCACTTACGAGCAGTACTTC
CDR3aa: CASSVDPSGTYEQYF

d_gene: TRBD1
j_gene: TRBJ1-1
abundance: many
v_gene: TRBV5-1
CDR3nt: TGCGCCAGCAGCTTGATGGGACAGCAGAACACTGAAGCTTTCTTT
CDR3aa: CASSLMGQQNTEAFF

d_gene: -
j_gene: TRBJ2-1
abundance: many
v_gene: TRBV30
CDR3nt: TGTGCCTATGACAGACCCCAAGACAATGAGCAGTTCTTC
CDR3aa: CAYDRPQDNEQFF

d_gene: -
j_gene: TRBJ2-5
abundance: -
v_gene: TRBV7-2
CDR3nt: TGTGCCAGCAGCCCGAAAGCGGCGGCAACCACAGGGACCCAGTACTTC
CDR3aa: CASSPKAAATTGTQYF

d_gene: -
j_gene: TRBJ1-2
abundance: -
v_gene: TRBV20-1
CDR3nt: TGCAGTGCCATCGGTAGCTCCAAAACCTATGGCTACACCTTC
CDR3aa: CSAIGSSKTYGYTF

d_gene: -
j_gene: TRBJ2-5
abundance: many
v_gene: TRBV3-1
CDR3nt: TGTGCCAGCAGCCGAGGAGACGGCCCCCAGTACTTC
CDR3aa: CASSRGDGPQYF

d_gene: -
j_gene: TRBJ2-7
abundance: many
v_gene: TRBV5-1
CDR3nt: TGCGCCAGCAGTCAAGGTGGGGACTACGAGCAGTACTTC
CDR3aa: CASSQGGDYEQYF

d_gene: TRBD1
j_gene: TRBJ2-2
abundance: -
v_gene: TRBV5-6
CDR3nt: TGTGCCAGCAGATGGGGACAGGGGGTAGCCGGGGAGCTGTTTTTT
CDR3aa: CASRWGQGVAGELFF

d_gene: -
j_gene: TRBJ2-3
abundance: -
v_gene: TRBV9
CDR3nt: TGTGCCAGCAGCGTAGAGCTCCAACCGGTGTCCGTTATAAACACAGATACGCAGTATTTT
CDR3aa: CASSVELQPVSVINTDTQYF

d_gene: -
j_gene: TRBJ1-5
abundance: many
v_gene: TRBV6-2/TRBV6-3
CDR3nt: TGTGCCAGCAGTTACTCGACAGTTAGCAATCAGCCCCAGCATTTT
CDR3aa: CASSYSTVSNQPQHF

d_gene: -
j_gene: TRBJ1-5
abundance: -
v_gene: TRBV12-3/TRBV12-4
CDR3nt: TGTGCCAGCAGGATCGGGGTGGGGAGCAATCAGCCCCAGCATTTT
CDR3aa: CASRIGVGSNQPQHF

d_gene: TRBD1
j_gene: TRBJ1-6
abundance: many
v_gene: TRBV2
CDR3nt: TGTGCCAGCAGTGTAGGGACAGAAAATTCACCCCTCCACTTT
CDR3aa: CASSVGTENSPLHF

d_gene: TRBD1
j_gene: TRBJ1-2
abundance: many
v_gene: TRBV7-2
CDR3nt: TGTGCCAGCAGCTTAAGTTCAGGGGGCGCGGACTACACCTTC
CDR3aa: CASSLSSGGADYTF

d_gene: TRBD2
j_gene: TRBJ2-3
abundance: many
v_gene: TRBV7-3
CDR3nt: TGTGCCAGCAGCTTAACGATACTAGCGGGAGTGAAGGGTACGCAGTATTTT
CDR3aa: CASSLTILAGVKGTQYF

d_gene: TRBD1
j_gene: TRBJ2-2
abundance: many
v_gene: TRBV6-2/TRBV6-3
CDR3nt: TGTGCCAGCAGTCCGGACAGGGGGGCCGGGGAGCTGTTTTTT
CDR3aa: CASSPDRGAGELFF

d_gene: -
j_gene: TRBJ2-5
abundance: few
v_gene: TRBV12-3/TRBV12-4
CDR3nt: TGTGCCAGCAGTTTTCACCCCGGGACCGCCCAAGAGACCCAGTACTTC
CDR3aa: CASSFHPGTAQETQYF

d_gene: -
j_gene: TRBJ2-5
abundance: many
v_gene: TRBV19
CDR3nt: TGTGCCAGTAGTCCTTCGCCAGACGGGACCCAGTACTTC
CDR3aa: CASSPSPDGTQYF

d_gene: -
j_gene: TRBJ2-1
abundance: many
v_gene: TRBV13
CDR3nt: TGTGCCAGCAGCCTACCGGGGGCCTGGGCCTACAATGAGCAGTTCTTC
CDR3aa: CASSLPGAWAYNEQFF

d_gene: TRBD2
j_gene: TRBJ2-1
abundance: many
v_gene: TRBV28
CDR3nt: TGTGCCAGCAGTTTCGGTGGGAGGGCGGGGAATGAGCAGTTCTTC
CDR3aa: CASSFGGRAGNEQFF

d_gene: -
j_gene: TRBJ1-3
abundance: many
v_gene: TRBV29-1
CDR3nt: TGCAGCGTTCCTCAGGCCACCGCCTCTGGAAACACCATATATTTT
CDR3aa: CSVPQATASGNTIYF

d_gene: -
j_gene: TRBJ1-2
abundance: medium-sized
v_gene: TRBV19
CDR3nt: TGTGCCAGTAGTATACTAAGGCACTTTGGCTACACCTTC
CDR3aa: CASSILRHFGYTF

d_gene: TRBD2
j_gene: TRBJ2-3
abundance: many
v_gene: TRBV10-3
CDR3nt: TGTGCCATCAGTGACGGGACTAGCGGGATTACAGATACGCAGTATTTT
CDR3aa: CAISDGTSGITDTQYF

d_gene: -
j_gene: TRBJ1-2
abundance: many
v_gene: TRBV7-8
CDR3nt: TGTGCCAGCAGCTCCCCCGGGGGCAGAGGCTATGGCTACACCTTC
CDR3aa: CASSSPGGRGYGYTF

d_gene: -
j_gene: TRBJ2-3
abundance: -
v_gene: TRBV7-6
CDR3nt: TGTGCCAGCAGCCCCGGTGGGGGGGGCGGTACGCAGTATTTT
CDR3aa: CASSPGGGGGTQYF

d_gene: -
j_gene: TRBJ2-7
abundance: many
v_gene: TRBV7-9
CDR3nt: TGTGCCAGCAGCTTAGGGGGGCAGGGCTCCTACGAGCAGTACTTC
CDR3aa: CASSLGGQGSYEQYF

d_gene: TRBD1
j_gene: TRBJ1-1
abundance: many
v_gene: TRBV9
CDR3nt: TGTGCCAGCAGCCTAGGGGACAGGGCATTAGTGGGGACTGAAGCTTTCTTT
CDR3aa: CASSLGDRALVGTEAFF

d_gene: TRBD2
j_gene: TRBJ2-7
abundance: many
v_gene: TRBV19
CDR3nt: TGTGCCAGTAGTATAGAGACTAGCGACTACGAGCAGTACTTC
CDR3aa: CASSIETSDYEQYF

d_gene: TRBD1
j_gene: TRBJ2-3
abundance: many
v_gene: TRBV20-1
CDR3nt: TGCAGTGCTACCCCCCGGGACAGGGTGCTAGTAGATACGCAGTATTTT
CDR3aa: CSATPRDRVLVDTQYF

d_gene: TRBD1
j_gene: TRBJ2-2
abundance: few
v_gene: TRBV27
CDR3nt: TGTGCCAGCAGTTCACCGGGACAGGGTGGCGGGGAGCTGTTTTTT
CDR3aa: CASSSPGQGGGELFF

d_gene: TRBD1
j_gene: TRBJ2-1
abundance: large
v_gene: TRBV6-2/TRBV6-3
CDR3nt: TGTGCCAGCAGTCGACAGGGTTCGTACAATGAGCAGTTCTTC
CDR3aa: CASSRQGSYNEQFF

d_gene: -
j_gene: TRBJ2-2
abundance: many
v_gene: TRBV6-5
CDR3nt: TGTGCCAGCAGATTATCCCTAGCTCACGCCGGGGAGCTGTTTTTT
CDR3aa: CASRLSLAHAGELFF

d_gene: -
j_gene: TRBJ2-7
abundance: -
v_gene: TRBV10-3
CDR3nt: TGTGCCATCGGCAAATACAGGGAGAACTACGAGCAGTACTTC
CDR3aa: CAIGKYRENYEQYF

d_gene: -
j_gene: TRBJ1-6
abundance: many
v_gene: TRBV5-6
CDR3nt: TGTGCCAGCAGCGGGGATAATTCACCCCTCCACTTT
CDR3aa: CASSGDNSPLHF

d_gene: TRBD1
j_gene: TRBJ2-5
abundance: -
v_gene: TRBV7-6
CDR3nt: TGTGCCAGCAGCTCAACTGGACAGGGGAGGGTTGAGACCCAGTACTTC
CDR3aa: CASSSTGQGRVETQYF

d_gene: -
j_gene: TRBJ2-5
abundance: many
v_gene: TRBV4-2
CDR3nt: TGTGCCAGCAGCCACTACAGGGACAAGAAAGAGACCCAGTACTTC
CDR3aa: CASSHYRDKKETQYF

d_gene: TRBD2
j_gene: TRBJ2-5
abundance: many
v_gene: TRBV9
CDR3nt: TGTGCCAGCAGCGTAGGTAGCGGGTCTTCCCAAGAGACCCAGTACTTC
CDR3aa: CASSVGSGSSQETQYF

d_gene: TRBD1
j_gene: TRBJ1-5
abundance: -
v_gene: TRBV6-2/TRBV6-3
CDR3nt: TGTGCCAGCAGGCCCACAGGGGCCGGCAATCAGCCCCAGCATTTT
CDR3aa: CASRPTGAGNQPQHF

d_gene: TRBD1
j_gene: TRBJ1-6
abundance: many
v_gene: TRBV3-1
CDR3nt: TGTGCCAGCAACCGACAGGGAAATTCACCCCTCCACTTT
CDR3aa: CASNRQGNSPLHF

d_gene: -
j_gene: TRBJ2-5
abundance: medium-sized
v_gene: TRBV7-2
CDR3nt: TGTGCCAGCAGCTCCGCCCCGACAGGACAAGAGACCCAGTACTTC
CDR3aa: CASSSAPTGQETQYF

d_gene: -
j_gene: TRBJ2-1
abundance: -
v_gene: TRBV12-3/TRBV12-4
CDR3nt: TGTGCCACCTCGGGGCAACGCCTGGGGGGCCTTTACAATGAGCAGTTCTTC
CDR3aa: CATSGQRLGGLYNEQFF

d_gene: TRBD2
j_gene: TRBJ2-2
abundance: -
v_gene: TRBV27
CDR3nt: TGTGCCAGCGGACTGACGGGAGGGACCAGGGAGCTGTTTTTT
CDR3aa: CASGLTGGTRELFF

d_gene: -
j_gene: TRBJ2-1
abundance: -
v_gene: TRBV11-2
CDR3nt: TGTGCCAGCAGCTTCCTTGACAATGAGCAGTTCTTC
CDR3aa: CASSFLDNEQFF

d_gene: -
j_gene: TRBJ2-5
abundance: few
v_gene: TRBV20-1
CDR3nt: TGCAGTCTCGCGCCACGGGGTGAGACCCAGTACTTC
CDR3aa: CSLAPRGETQYF